The clone carrying this TCR beta chain came up a few times. Its antigen is unidentified. The germline V gene has CDR1 ENHRY and CDR2 SYGVKD. The length of the CDR3 is 16 residues. Losses at the gene ends were 0 bases for V and 3 bases for J; bases not matched to a gene: 4. Every sample yielded at least 6.5 million isolated PBMCs. This sample is drawn from a study of blood T cells in healthy people across ages. Study-wide points: It was the long-lived donors that had more naive CD4+ cells and higher diversity than aged donors.

Next came a second PCR, run for about 7 to 12 cycles, which used a sample-barcoded 5' primer along with a J-beta primer mix. TCRdb passed the 5' RACE reads through MiXCR, listing each CDR3 protein once. The table records fewer than 800,000 distinct CDR3 sequences, around 21% of them present only once. The clonotype originates from a man in his 70s in good health. Input material: blood. V is TRBV10-3 and J is TRBJ2-3; 9 nucleotides line up with TRBD2. Here the CDR3 reads CAISESSAGGTDTQYF. CDR3 DNA: TGTGCCATCAGTGAGTCTTCAGCGGGAGGAACAGATACGCAGTATTTT.